The present T cell receptor (beta chain) was sequenced within a study of blood T cells in healthy people across ages. Primed by a sample-barcoded 5' primer and a J-beta primer mix, a second PCR proceeded for about 7 to 12 cycles. TCRdb re-derived calls from the 5' RACE reads in MiXCR, one entry per CDR3 protein. The profile shows about 640,000 distinct CDR3 sequences, roughly 58% of them singletons. Trimming left V 7 bases short and J 0 bases short, with 21 bases between. The CDR3 contains 16 residues. The germline V gene encodes CDR1 SQVTM and CDR2 ANQGSEA. The chain couples TRBV29-1 to TRBJ1-1; D possibly corresponds to TRBD1 (5 bases). Input material: blood. The receptor was derived from a man aged 55-75 years in good health. Here the CDR3 reads CSALRSWGTMNTEAFF. The CDR3 coding sequence is TGCAGCGCCCTACGGTCGTGGGGGACCATGAACACTGAAGCTTTCTTT.